The rows below give T cell receptor beta chains drawn from one sample of a study of shared clonotypes between healthy human individuals. TCRdb's copy holds only in-frame clones and misses some; the assay was immunoSEQ multiplex PCR. This sample carries about 710,000 clones, 72% of them seen once, and the ten largest clones take around 1.7%. The sample taken for sequencing was memory CD4+ T cells sorted from blood. The receptors shown here come from a woman under 40 in good health. Both conserved end residues are part of each CDR3. D genes are given only for firm matches. A row's size may be missing; if present it is once, few, many or a size class.

V	D	size	J	CDR3	DNA
TRBV11-2	-	-	TRBJ2-3	CASSRVGGTSTDTQYF	TGTGCCAGCAGCCGCGTCGGGGGAACTAGCACAGATACGCAGTATTTT
TRBV5-1	TRBD2	-	TRBJ2-2	CASSLLLSLAGVKTGELFF	TGCGCCAGCAGCTTGCTTCTCTCACTAGCGGGAGTAAAGACCGGGGAGCTGTTTTTT
TRBV7-9	TRBD2	few	TRBJ2-2	CASSSRGLAGGTGELFF	TGTGCCAGCAGCTCAAGAGGACTAGCGGGCGGGACCGGGGAGCTGTTTTTT
TRBV7-9	-	few	TRBJ2-5	CASSSSWPSGGETQYF	TGTGCCAGCAGCTCTTCTTGGCCCAGTGGGGGGGAGACCCAGTACTTC
TRBV28	-	-	TRBJ2-7	CASSNVRGDEQYF	TGTGCCAGCAGTAATGTCAGGGGGGACGAGCAGTACTTC
TRBV5-1	TRBD2	-	TRBJ2-7	CASSLGTSGSLREQYF	TGCGCCAGCAGCTTGGGGACTAGCGGGAGCCTAAGGGAGCAGTACTTC
TRBV6-5	-	-	TRBJ2-3	CASSYSGAPTDTQYF	TGTGCCAGCAGTTACTCAGGGGCCCCCACAGATACGCAGTATTTT
TRBV7-9	-	-	TRBJ2-7	CASSLWGAVTYEQYF	TGTGCCAGCAGCTTATGGGGCGCGGTTACCTACGAGCAGTACTTC
TRBV7-2	-	-	TRBJ2-7	CASSENRWTIDYEQYF	TGTGCCAGCAGCGAGAATAGGTGGACTATCGACTACGAGCAGTACTTC
TRBV5-1	TRBD1	-	TRBJ2-7	CASSTLLGQEAYEQYF	TGCGCCAGCAGCACACTGCTGGGACAGGAAGCCTACGAGCAGTACTTC
TRBV27	-	-	TRBJ2-7	CASSSGVEQYF	TGTGCCAGCAGTTCAGGGGTCGAGCAGTACTTC
TRBV5-4	-	-	TRBJ2-3	CASSWTGPLATDTQYF	TGTGCCAGCAGCTGGACGGGACCTCTGGCCACAGATACGCAGTATTTT
TRBV7-2	TRBD2	-	TRBJ2-2	CASSRSGRGTGELFF	TGTGCCAGCAGTCGCAGCGGGAGGGGCACCGGGGAGCTGTTTTTT
TRBV18	-	-	TRBJ1-5	CASSPTGHSTQPQHF	TGTGCCAGCTCACCCACCGGACACTCGACCCAGCCCCAGCATTTT
TRBV29-1	-	few	TRBJ1-1	CSVDPRDTEAFF	TGCAGCGTTGATCCCAGGGACACTGAAGCTTTCTTT
TRBV5-1	-	-	TRBJ2-1	CASSLRSSEQFF	TGCGCCAGCAGCTTGAGGTCGAGTGAGCAGTTCTTC
TRBV7-9	-	-	TRBJ2-2	CASSSNWGLTGELFF	TGTGCCAGCAGCTCGAATTGGGGGCTCACCGGGGAGCTGTTTTTT
TRBV28	TRBD1	-	TRBJ2-2	CASGGQGLGTGELFF	TGTGCCAGCGGGGGACAGGGGCTTGGCACCGGGGAGCTGTTTTTT
TRBV19	TRBD2	-	TRBJ2-1	CASKEKREVGEQFF	TGTGCCAGTAAAGAGAAGCGGGAGGTCGGTGAGCAGTTCTTC
TRBV7-2	TRBD2	-	TRBJ2-3	CASSPGLATDTQYF	TGTGCCAGCAGCCCGGGACTAGCTACCGATACGCAGTATTTT
TRBV11-2	TRBD1	few	TRBJ2-2	CASSPFWTGVRTGELFF	TGTGCCAGCTCTCCTTTCTGGACAGGGGTGCGGACCGGGGAGCTGTTTTTT
TRBV25-1	-	-	TRBJ2-3	CASSESKDIEGDTQYF	TGTGCCAGCAGTGAATCCAAGGACATCGAGGGGGATACGCAGTATTTT
TRBV5-4	TRBD1	-	TRBJ2-7	CASSRDRARYEQYF	TGTGCCAGCAGCAGGGACAGGGCCCGCTACGAGCAGTACTTC
TRBV11-2	-	-	TRBJ1-1	CASSSPIGMNTEAFF	TGTGCCAGCAGCTCCCCGATCGGGATGAACACTGAAGCTTTCTTT
TRBV11-3	-	-	TRBJ2-7	CASSLRDNYEQYF	TGTGCCAGCAGCCTTCGGGACAACTACGAGCAGTACTTC
TRBV19	-	once	TRBJ2-2	CASSVTTANTGELFF	TGTGCCAGTAGTGTAACGACCGCGAACACCGGGGAGCTGTTTTTT
TRBV6-1	-	-	TRBJ1-1	CASIMTATEAFF	TGTGCCAGCATAATGACGGCAACTGAAGCTTTCTTT
TRBV6-1	TRBD1	-	TRBJ1-3	CASSATGTFLGNTIYF	TGTGCCAGCAGTGCGACAGGGACGTTTTTGGGGAACACCATATATTTT
TRBV28	-	-	TRBJ2-7	CASSPTSNEQYF	TGTGCCAGCAGTCCTACCTCCAACGAGCAGTACTTC
TRBV5-6	TRBD1	-	TRBJ2-7	CASSPGTGLHEQYF	TGTGCCAGCAGCCCCGGGACAGGGTTACACGAGCAGTACTTC
TRBV5-4	-	once	TRBJ1-5	CASSLGGERSQPQHF	TGTGCCAGCAGCTTGGGGGGGGAGAGGAGTCAGCCCCAGCATTTT
TRBV2	TRBD1	-	TRBJ2-2	CASSQTGGSGELFF	TGTGCCAGCAGTCAGACAGGGGGCAGCGGGGAGCTGTTTTTT
TRBV5-1	-	once	TRBJ1-5	CASSLNSVQPQHF	TGTGCCAGCAGCTTGAATTCGGTCCAGCCCCAGCATTTT
TRBV5-1	TRBD2	-	TRBJ2-1	CASSLVAGGLYNEQFF	TGCGCCAGCAGCTTGGTTGCGGGAGGGCTCTACAATGAGCAGTTCTTC
TRBV10-3	TRBD1	-	TRBJ2-3	CAIRGQGMRSGTDTQYF	TGTGCCATCAGGGGACAGGGGATGCGCTCGGGCACAGATACGCAGTATTTT
TRBV21-1	-	-	TRBJ1-1	CASSKVPGVINTEAFF	TGTGCCAGCAGCAAAGTGCCAGGGGTGATCAACACTGAAGCTTTCTTT
TRBV10-1	-	-	TRBJ1-3	CASSPGDAGNTIYF	TGCGCCAGTTCCCCGGGCGACGCTGGAAACACCATATATTTT
TRBV5-1	TRBD1	few	TRBJ1-2	CASSDGRDRVSYTF	TGCGCCAGCAGCGATGGGAGGGACAGGGTCAGCTACACCTTC
TRBV6-6	-	-	TRBJ2-7	CASSYTGSSYEQYF	TGTGCCAGCAGTTACACAGGAAGCTCCTACGAGCAGTACTTC
TRBV9	TRBD1	-	TRBJ2-2	CASSVAGTGRVTGELFF	TGTGCCAGCAGCGTAGCCGGGACAGGGCGTGTCACCGGGGAGCTGTTTTTT
TRBV18	-	-	TRBJ1-1	CASSPPDAPTEAFF	TGTGCCAGCTCACCCCCAGATGCCCCCACTGAAGCTTTCTTT
TRBV5-1	-	few	TRBJ2-1	CASSLVSPSSYNEQFF	TGCGCCAGCAGCTTGGTGTCGCCAAGCTCCTACAATGAGCAGTTCTTC
TRBV27	-	-	TRBJ2-1	CASSPLVSNYNEQFF	TGTGCCAGCAGTCCACTGGTGAGTAACTACAATGAGCAGTTCTTC
TRBV28	TRBD2	-	TRBJ2-7	CASSSVGWGLAGKGSYEQYF	TGTGCCAGCAGTTCCGTCGGGTGGGGACTAGCGGGGAAAGGCTCCTACGAGCAGTACTTC
TRBV6-1	-	few	TRBJ2-5	CASSERLGGRETQYF	TGTGCCAGCAGTGAACGGTTGGGGGGGCGAGAGACCCAGTACTTC
TRBV19	-	-	TRBJ1-5	CASRGHLFSGGGNQPQHF	TGTGCCAGTAGGGGACACCTCTTCTCCGGTGGGGGCAATCAGCCCCAGCATTTT
TRBV5-1	-	-	TRBJ2-5	CASSLGSGPQETQYF	TGCGCCAGCAGCTTGGGTAGCGGACCCCAAGAGACCCAGTACTTC
TRBV6-1	TRBD1	once	TRBJ1-5	CASSEGGGEGYQPQHF	TGTGCCAGCAGTGAGGGAGGGGGCGAAGGGTATCAGCCCCAGCATTTT
TRBV7-6	-	-	TRBJ2-7	CASSPSTGGGQYF	TGTGCCAGCAGCCCCAGCACTGGGGGCGGGCAGTACTTC
TRBV18	-	-	TRBJ2-1	CASSPQGGRYNEQFF	TGTGCCAGCTCACCGCAGGGTGGGAGGTACAATGAGCAGTTCTTC